Shown below are 16 T cell receptor beta chains from a single sample sequenced in a study of cytomegalovirus exposure and HLA in healthy donors. The PCR was carried out with 60 Vbeta primers and 13 Jbeta primers. The assay was immunoSEQ multiplex PCR, and TCRdb's table has in-frame clones only and misses some. The data show some 130,000 clones, with approximately 80% seen just once and approximately 1.5% held by the top ten. The sample was PBMCs. The receptor set was obtained from a woman between 40 and 50 years old in good health and CMV-seronegative.

The count of this clone is one. The V gene is TRBV4-2, the J gene TRBJ1-1, with D perhaps TRBD1 (6 bases). V dropped 1 base and J dropped 5 bases, with 29 bases sitting between them. CDR1 and CDR2 from the germline V gene are LGHNA and YNFKEQ. CDR3 length equals 20 residues. The CDR3 coding sequence is TGTGCCAGCAGCCAAGCCCCCACTCGGGGGGGCCCCAATAGTAGAACTGAAGCTTTCTTT. Residues: CASSQAPTRGGPNSRTEAFF.

This clone has a single count. The chain joins TRBV7-6 to TRBJ2-2; D is unresolved. V shed 5 bases and J shed 5 bases, with 15 bases lying between them. Germline V lookup: CDR1 SGHVS, CDR2 FNYEAQ. The CDR3 is 15 residues long. This chain's CDR3 is CASSPRLHRTGELFF. The CDR3 nucleotides read TGTGCCAGCAGCCCTAGACTTCATCGTACCGGGGAGCTGTTTTTT.

The chain employs TRBV15 and TRBJ2-1, with 9 bases aligning to TRBD1. V shed 0 bases and J 2 bases; nucleotides not matched to a gene: 5. This CDR3 is built from 17 residues. Germline CDR1 and CDR2: LNHNV and YYDKDF (reference sequence). CDR3 sequence reads: CATSRETGTGTYNEQFF. In DNA, the CDR3 is TGTGCCACCAGCAGAGAAACCGGGACAGGGACCTACAATGAGCAGTTCTTC.

This chain connects TRBV5-4 to TRBJ1-3, with 9 bases aligning to TRBD1. The germline V gene has CDR1 SGHNT and CDR2 YYREEE (reference sequence). The CDR3 is 15 residues long. With 0 bases clipped from V and 4 bases from J, the junction kept 2 bases outside the gene matches. The CDR3 reads CASSLDRGLGNTIYF. CDR3 nucleotide sequence: TGTGCCAGCAGCTTGGACAGGGGGCTAGGAAACACCATATATTTT. Combining the CDR3 with reference TRBV5-4 and TRBJ1-3 gives the whole variable domain ETGVTQSPTHLIKTRGQQVTLRCSSQSGHNTVSWYQQALGQGPQFIFQYYREEENGRGNFPPRFSGLQFPNYSSELNVNALELDDSALYLCASSLDRGLGNTIYFGEGSWLTVV.

This chain connects TRBV27 to TRBJ1-1, with 7 bases fitting TRBD1. The CDR3 totals 15 residues. Germline CDR1 reads MNHEY; CDR2 reads SMNVEV (reference sequence). Trimming cost V 7 bases and J 7 bases; bases outside gene matches: 15. In DNA, the CDR3 is TGTGCCAGCACCAAAAATCTGGGACAGTTCCATGAAGCTTTCTTT. It encodes CASTKNLGQFHEAFF.

The chain recombines TRBV10-1 with TRBJ1-4; the match to TRBD1 covers 8 bases. Germline CDR1 and CDR2: WNHNN and SYGVQD (reference sequence). V dropped 3 bases and J dropped 7; count of bases not matched to a gene: 7. The CDR3 spans 15 residues. The DNA for the CDR3 is TGCGCCAGCAGTGATGGACAGGGAAGGGGTGAAAAACTGTTTTTT. Translation: CASSDGQGRGEKLFF.

This chain joins TRBV6-6 and TRBJ1-1, with a possible D match to TRBD1 (5 bases). The CDR3 has 14 amino acids. Trimming took off 0 bases at V and 5 bases at J, with 10 bases between the two ends. Germline V gene data show CDR1 as MNHNY and CDR2 as SVGAGI (reference sequence). CDR3 amino acids: CASSYSGAKTEAFF. The CDR3 DNA is TGTGCCAGCAGTTACTCTGGGGCCAAGACTGAAGCTTTCTTT.

V and J are TRBV19 and TRBJ1-1; tentative D call: TRBD1 (5 bases). CDR3 size: 12 residues. V was shortened by 5 bases and J by 13 bases, with 17 bases between the two germline ends. From germline, CDR1 is LNHDA and CDR2 SQIVND (reference sequence). The CDR3 bases are TGTGCCAGTAGTGTCCGGGGGATAGGCGTTTTCTTT. Translation gives CASSVRGIGVFF.

Here the CDR3 DNA reads TGCGCCAGCAGCTTGGGGACTAGCGGGCGAACCTACGAGCAGTACTTC. The encoded protein is CASSLGTSGRTYEQYF. The rearrangement uses TRBV5-1 and TRBJ2-7; 11 nucleotides agree with TRBD2. The J segment lost 2 bases and the V segment lost 0 bases, leaving 4 bases of the junction unmatched. Germline lookup yields CDR1 SGHRS and CDR2 YFSETQ. The CDR3 runs 16 residues.

The gene calls are TRBV7-9 and TRBJ1-4; unclear D gene. The CDR3 is 15 residues long. Trimming took 1 base from V and 4 from J, leaving 10 bases between them. The germline gives CDR1 SEHNR, CDR2 FQNEAQ (reference sequence). The CDR3 DNA reads as TGTGCCAGCAGCTTAGTTTCCCAGTATAATGAAAAACTGTTTTTT. Translation gives CASSLVSQYNEKLFF.

The chain is built from TRBV5-1 and TRBJ1-1; D is unclear. CDR1 SGHRS and CDR2 YFSETQ come from the germline V gene. The V gene lost 1 base and the J gene lost 7 bases, with 8 bases spanning the gap. CDR3 size: 12 residues. The CDR3 DNA is TGCGCCAGCAGCTTGCCGTCAGTTGAAGCTTTCTTT. Translation: CASSLPSVEAFF.

The chain joins TRBV14 to TRBJ2-7; D ambiguous. The V end was cut by 5 bases, the J end by 4 bases, with 6 bases between. Germline CDR1 is SGHDN and CDR2 is FVKESK. This CDR3 has 11 amino acids. This CDR3 reads CASSSRYEQYF. CDR3 bases: TGTGCCAGCAGCTCCCGGTACGAGCAGTACTTC.

The J gene is TRBJ2-4, the V gene TRBV7-2, with TRBD2 identical over 9 bases. This CDR3 region has 18 residues. The germline gives CDR1 SGHTA, CDR2 FQGNSA. The V and J ends lost 5 bases and 0 bases, in that order; junction bases with no gene match: 11. The CDR3 here is CASSPVLAGELAKNIQYF. CDR3 sequence (DNA): TGTGCCAGCAGCCCCGTATTAGCGGGGGAGCTAGCCAAAAACATTCAGTACTTC.

The DNA for the CDR3 is TGTGCCAGCACAACTAGCGGGGGGGGTAATGAGCAGTTCTTC. It translates to CASTTSGGGNEQFF. The V and J genes are TRBV7-9 and TRBJ2-1; 13 bases fit TRBD2. The V segment lost 7 bases and the J segment 7 bases; nucleotides outside the gene matches: 4. CDR3 size: 14 residues. Germline CDR1 and CDR2: SEHNR and FQNEAQ (reference sequence).

This chain uses TRBV10-3 with TRBJ1-2; 8 positions agree with TRBD1. Per the germline V gene, CDR1 is ENHRY and CDR2 is SYGVKD. V lost 2 bases and J lost 5; bases outside the gene matches: 4. This CDR3 comprises 14 residues. The CDR3 nucleotides read TGTGCCATCAGTGAGGCAGGGGGCAGTTATGGCTACACCTTC. Protein product: CAISEAGGSYGYTF.

The gene calls are TRBV10-2 and TRBJ2-1, with TRBD2 as a possible D gene (7 bases). The CDR3 sequence is 14 residues long. Germline V gene lookup returns CDR1 WSHSY and CDR2 SAAADI. The V and J ends lost 8 bases and 5 bases respectively, with 16 bases between them. CDR3 DNA sequence: TGCGCCAGCGGGGGGGCAAATGTTGACAATGAGCAGTTCTTC. Protein sequence: CASGGANVDNEQFF.